These T cell receptor beta chains were read from a single sample in a study of blood T cells in healthy people across ages. MiXCR was run by TCRdb on the 5' RACE reads, yielding one entry per CDR3 protein. Of about 680,000 distinct CDR3 sequences in the sample, over 45% were seen once. Sequences were obtained from blood. These receptor sequences come from a woman aged 55-70 years in good health. The CDR3 runs from the conserved cysteine through the conserved F or W. A D gene is named only where the DNA matches it firmly. Size is stated for part of the rows, as once, few or many counts, or as a class when the clone is expanded.

D	size	J	V	DNA	CDR3
-	-	TRBJ2-2	TRBV4-2	TGTGCCAGCAGCCAAGAACGGAACGGGGAGCTGTTTTTT	CASSQERNGELFF
-	-	TRBJ1-1	TRBV6-1	TGTGCCAGTAGTAGATACGTGGCGACGAACACTGAAGCTTTCTTT	CASSRYVATNTEAFF
TRBD2	-	TRBJ2-5	TRBV10-3	TGTGCCATCAGCCGACTAGCGGAAGAGACCCAGTACTTC	CAISRLAEETQYF
TRBD2	few	TRBJ2-3	TRBV5-1	TGCGCCAGCAGCCAGACTAGCTCACAAACGGGGTCGGATACGCAGTATTTT	CASSQTSSQTGSDTQYF
TRBD1	many	TRBJ2-1	TRBV11-3	TGTGCCAGCAGCTTGGGACAGGGGAGTTACAATGAGCAGTTCTTC	CASSLGQGSYNEQFF
TRBD2	-	TRBJ2-5	TRBV12-3/TRBV12-4	TGTGCCAGCAGTTTCCCCCTCACTAGCGGGAGAAACGATGAGCAGTACTTC	CASSFPLTSGRNDEQYF
-	many	TRBJ2-5	TRBV2	TGTGCCAGCAGTGAAGTAGAGACCCAGTACTTC	CASSEVETQYF
TRBD2	many	TRBJ2-1	TRBV9	TGTGCCAGCACGGGTACTGGGCGGGAGAACTACAATGAGCAGTTCTTC	CASTGTGRENYNEQFF
-	-	TRBJ2-5	TRBV6-2/TRBV6-3	TGTGCCAGCAGTTACCTCTCATTCAGTCCAGAGACCCAGTACTTC	CASSYLSFSPETQYF
TRBD2	-	TRBJ2-3	TRBV4-1	TGCGCCAGCAGCCCAGTCCTACTAGCGTTAGGGACAGATACGCAGTATTTT	CASSPVLLALGTDTQYF
TRBD2	once	TRBJ2-5	TRBV7-9	TGTGCCAGCAGCTTCCAGGGGACTAGAATGGCCAATGAGCAGTACTTC	CASSFQGTRMANEQYF
TRBD2	few	TRBJ2-4	TRBV18	TGTGCCAGCTCGCCAGGACTAGGCCAAAACATTCAGTACTTC	CASSPGLGQNIQYF
TRBD2	-	TRBJ2-1	TRBV10-3	TGTGCCATCAGTTCCGGGACTAGCAACGTGGAGCAGTTCTTC	CAISSGTSNVEQFF
TRBD2	-	TRBJ2-7	TRBV2	TGTGCCAGCAGTGAAGCGGCGGGAGGGCGAGTCTACTTC	CASSEAAGGRVYF
TRBD2	-	TRBJ2-7	TRBV19	TGTGCCAGTAGTAGGACTAGCGGGACGTACTCCTACGAGCAGTACTTC	CASSRTSGTYSYEQYF
-	-	TRBJ2-5	TRBV5-6	TGTGCCAGCAGCTACGACCAAGAGACCCAGTACTTC	CASSYDQETQYF
TRBD2	-	TRBJ2-3	TRBV20-1	TGCAGTGCTGGGGGGGTCTCTAGCACAGATACGCAGTATTTT	CSAGGVSSTDTQYF
TRBD2	few	TRBJ2-1	TRBV12-3/TRBV12-4	TGTGCCAGCAGCAGCTCTGCTGGCGGGGGGTACAATGAGCAGTTCTTC	CASSSSAGGGYNEQFF
-	few	TRBJ2-7	TRBV6-2/TRBV6-3	TGTGCCAGCAGTTACGATCGAGGGGGGTTCGAGCAGTACTTC	CASSYDRGGFEQYF
TRBD2	-	TRBJ2-1	TRBV20-1	TGCAGTGCTAGGACTAGCGGGAGGGCCGTGTTAAATGAGCAGTTCTTC	CSARTSGRAVLNEQFF
-	-	TRBJ2-5	TRBV29-1	TGCAGCGCTGCCAACGGAGGGTTTTTTAATGAGCAGTACTTC	CSAANGGFFNEQYF
TRBD2	-	TRBJ2-7	TRBV7-2	TGTGCCAGCAGCCCACCTAGCGGTAATACCGAGCAGTACTTC	CASSPPSGNTEQYF
TRBD2	-	TRBJ2-7	TRBV4-1	TGCGCCAGCAGCCAAGAAGGCCTAGCGGGAGGGATCTCCTACGAGCAGTACTTC	CASSQEGLAGGISYEQYF
-	few	TRBJ1-2	TRBV27	TGTGCCAGCAGTCCCCTCGGGGGAGCCCAAGATGATGGCTACACCTTC	CASSPLGGAQDDGYTF
-	-	TRBJ2-3	TRBV15	TGTGCCACCAGCAGAGAACTCAACCCAGATACGCAGTATTTT	CATSRELNPDTQYF
TRBD2	-	TRBJ2-3	TRBV7-2	TGTGCCAGCAGCAAGAGTGCGTATATAGCGGGAGATACGCAGTATTTT	CASSKSAYIAGDTQYF
-	-	TRBJ2-7	TRBV5-6	TGTGCCAGCAGCTTTGAGGGGGAGGGCCCCTACGAGCAGTACTTC	CASSFEGEGPYEQYF
TRBD1	once	TRBJ1-6	TRBV9	TGTGCCAGCAGCGTAGGGGACAGGGGGAATTCACCCCTCCACTTT	CASSVGDRGNSPLHF
TRBD1	-	TRBJ1-2	TRBV20-1	TGCAGTGCCCATATGACAGGGGCAGTTGGCTACACCTTC	CSAHMTGAVGYTF
-	few	TRBJ2-7	TRBV14	TGTGCCAGCAGCCAAATACAGAAATGGTGCGAGCAGTACTTC	CASSQIQKWCEQYF
TRBD2	few	TRBJ2-2	TRBV4-3	TGCGCCAGCAGCCAAGCCCTTGGCGGGAGGAAAACCGGGGAGCTGTTTTTT	CASSQALGGRKTGELFF
-	few	TRBJ2-1	TRBV7-3	TGTGCCAGCAGCTTGGAGTCTCCCCGGAGCTCCTACAATGAGCAGTTCTTC	CASSLESPRSSYNEQFF
-	few	TRBJ2-5	TRBV6-6	TGTGCCACCACTAGGCCCTCAGAGACCCAGTACTTC	CATTRPSETQYF
-	-	TRBJ1-1	TRBV7-2	TGTGCCAGCAGTGGCAGGGCAAACACTGAAGCTTTCTTT	CASSGRANTEAFF
TRBD2	-	TRBJ2-7	TRBV28	TGTGCCAGCAGTTTACCCGGGAGGAATTACGAGCAGTACTTC	CASSLPGRNYEQYF
-	-	TRBJ1-2	TRBV4-3	TGCGCCAGCAGCCAAGCGCCAGGGTATGGCTACACCTTC	CASSQAPGYGYTF
TRBD2	-	TRBJ2-5	TRBV5-1	TGCGCCAGCAGCTTGGCCTCGAGGACTAGCGGAGAGACCCAGTACTTC	CASSLASRTSGETQYF
TRBD2	few	TRBJ2-5	TRBV28	TGTGCCAGCAGCCCAGCCAAGCGGGAGTTAGAGACCCAGTACTTC	CASSPAKRELETQYF
TRBD1	-	TRBJ1-2	TRBV29-1	TGCAGCGTTGACCGAGGGAGGACAGGGATCTATGGCTACACCTTC	CSVDRGRTGIYGYTF
-	few	TRBJ2-6	TRBV28	TGTGCCAGCAGTGTACGCTCGGGATCGGAGGCCTCTGGGGCCAACGTCCTGACTTTC	CASSVRSGSEASGANVLTF
-	-	TRBJ2-3	TRBV12-3/TRBV12-4	TGTGCCAGCGGAGCCAGCCACACAGATACGCAGTATTTT	CASGASHTDTQYF
-	-	TRBJ2-2	TRBV11-1	TGTGCCAGCGCCCAAGCGTGGGGTGGGGGCACCGGGGAGCTGTTTTTT	CASAQAWGGGTGELFF
TRBD2	-	TRBJ2-1	TRBV29-1	TGCAGCGTTGAACTAGCGGACTACGAGCAGTTCTTC	CSVELADYEQFF
TRBD2	few	TRBJ2-5	TRBV7-3	TGTGCCAGCAGCCGCGGACTAGAAGAGGACCAAGAGACCCAGTACTTC	CASSRGLEEDQETQYF
TRBD1	-	TRBJ2-3	TRBV7-9	TGTGCCAGCAGCTTATCCAGGGGGCAAGATACGCAGTATTTT	CASSLSRGQDTQYF
TRBD1	many	TRBJ1-2	TRBV2	TGTGCCAGCAGGCCGGGACAGACATCCTATGGCTACACCTTC	CASRPGQTSYGYTF
TRBD2	few	TRBJ2-7	TRBV7-2	TGTGCCAGCAGCTTAGATCAGCGGGAATCCTACGAGCAGTACTTC	CASSLDQRESYEQYF
-	-	TRBJ1-1	TRBV3-1	TGTGCCAGCAGCTGGGCGGTTCTGAACACTGAAGCTTTCTTT	CASSWAVLNTEAFF
TRBD2	-	TRBJ2-2	TRBV29-1	TGCAGCGTTGAAGACCTAGCGGGAGGGAACGGGGAGCTGTTTTTT	CSVEDLAGGNGELFF
-	-	TRBJ1-6	TRBV7-9	TGTGCCAGCAGCCTCCCCAGGAGTAACTCACCCCTCCACTTT	CASSLPRSNSPLHF
-	-	TRBJ1-4	TRBV9	TGTGCCAGCAGCGAAGGGAATGAAAAACTGTTTTTT	CASSEGNEKLFF
TRBD1	-	TRBJ2-1	TRBV20-1	TGCAGTGCTAGAGATCGGGACAGCCCGCTATACAATGAGCAGTTCTTC	CSARDRDSPLYNEQFF
-	-	TRBJ2-6	TRBV5-1	TGCGCCAGCAGCTTGGAGCCTGGGGCCAACGCCCTGACTTTC	CASSLEPGANALTF